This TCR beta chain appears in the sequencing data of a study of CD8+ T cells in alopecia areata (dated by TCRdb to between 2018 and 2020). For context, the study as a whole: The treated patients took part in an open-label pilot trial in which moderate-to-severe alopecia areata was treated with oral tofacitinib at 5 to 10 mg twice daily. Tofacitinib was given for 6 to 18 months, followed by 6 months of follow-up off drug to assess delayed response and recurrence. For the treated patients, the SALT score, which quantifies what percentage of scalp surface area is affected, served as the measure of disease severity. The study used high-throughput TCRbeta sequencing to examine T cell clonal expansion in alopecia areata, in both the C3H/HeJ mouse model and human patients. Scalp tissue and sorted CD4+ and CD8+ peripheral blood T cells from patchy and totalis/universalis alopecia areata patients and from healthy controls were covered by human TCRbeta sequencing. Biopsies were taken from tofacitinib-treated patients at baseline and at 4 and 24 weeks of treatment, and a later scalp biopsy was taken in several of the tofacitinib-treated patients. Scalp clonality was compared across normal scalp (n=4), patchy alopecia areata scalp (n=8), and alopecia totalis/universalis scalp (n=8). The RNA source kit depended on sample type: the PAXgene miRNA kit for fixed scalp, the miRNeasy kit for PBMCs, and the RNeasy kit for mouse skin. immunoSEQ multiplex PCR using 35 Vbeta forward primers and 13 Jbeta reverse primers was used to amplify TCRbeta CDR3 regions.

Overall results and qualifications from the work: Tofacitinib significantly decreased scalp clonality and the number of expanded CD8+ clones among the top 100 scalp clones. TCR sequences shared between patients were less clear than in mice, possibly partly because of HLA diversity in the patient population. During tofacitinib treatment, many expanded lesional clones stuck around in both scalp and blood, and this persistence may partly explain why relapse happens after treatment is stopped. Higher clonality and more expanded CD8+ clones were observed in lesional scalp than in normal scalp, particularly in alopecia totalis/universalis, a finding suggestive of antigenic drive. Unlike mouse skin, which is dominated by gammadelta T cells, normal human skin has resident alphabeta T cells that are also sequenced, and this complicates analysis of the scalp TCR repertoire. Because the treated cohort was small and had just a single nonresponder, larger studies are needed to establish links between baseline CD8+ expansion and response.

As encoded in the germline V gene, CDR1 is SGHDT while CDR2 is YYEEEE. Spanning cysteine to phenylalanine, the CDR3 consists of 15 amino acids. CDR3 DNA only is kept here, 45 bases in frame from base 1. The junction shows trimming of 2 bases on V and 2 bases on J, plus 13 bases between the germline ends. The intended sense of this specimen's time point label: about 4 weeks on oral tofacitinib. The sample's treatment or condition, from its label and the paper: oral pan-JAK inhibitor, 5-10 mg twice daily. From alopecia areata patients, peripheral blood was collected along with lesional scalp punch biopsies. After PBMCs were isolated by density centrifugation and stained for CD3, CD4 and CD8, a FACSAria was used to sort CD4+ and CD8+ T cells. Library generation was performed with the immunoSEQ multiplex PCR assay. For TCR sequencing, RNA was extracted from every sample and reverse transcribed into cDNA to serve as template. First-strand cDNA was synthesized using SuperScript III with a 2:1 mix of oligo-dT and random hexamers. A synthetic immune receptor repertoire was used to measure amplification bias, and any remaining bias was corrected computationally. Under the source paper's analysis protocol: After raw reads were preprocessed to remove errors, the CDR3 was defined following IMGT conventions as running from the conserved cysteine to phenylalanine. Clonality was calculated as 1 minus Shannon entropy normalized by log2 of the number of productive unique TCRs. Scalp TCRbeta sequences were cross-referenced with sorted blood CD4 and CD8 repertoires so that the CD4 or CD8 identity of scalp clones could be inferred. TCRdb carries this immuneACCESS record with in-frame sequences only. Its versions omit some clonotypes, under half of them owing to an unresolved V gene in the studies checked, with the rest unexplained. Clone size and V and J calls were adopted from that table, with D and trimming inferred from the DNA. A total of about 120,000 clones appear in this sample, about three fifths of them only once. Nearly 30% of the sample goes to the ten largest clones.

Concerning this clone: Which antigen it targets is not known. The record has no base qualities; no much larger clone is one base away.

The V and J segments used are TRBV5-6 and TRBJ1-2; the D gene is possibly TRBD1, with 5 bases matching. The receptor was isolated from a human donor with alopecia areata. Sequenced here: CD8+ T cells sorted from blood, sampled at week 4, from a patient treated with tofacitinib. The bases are TGTGCCAGCAGCTTCCCAATGACAGAGAACTATGGCTACACCTTC. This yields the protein CASSFPMTENYGYTF.